The clone carrying this T cell receptor (beta chain) was detected a few times. Its antigen is as yet unknown. cDNA libraries for TCR beta contained unique molecular identifiers. TCRdb ran MiXCR on the PCR reads and lists one entry per CDR3 protein. The sample yields 750,000 to 950,000 distinct CDR3 sequences, 46% seen once. The sample comes from a study of post-analysis software for immune sequencing data. V shed 5 bases and J 6 bases; nucleotides not matched to a gene: 10. The length of the CDR3 is 14 residues. Germline values: CDR1 SGHAT, CDR2 FQNNGV. Findings of the study overall: Roughly 5 TRBV segments occurring more often in patients than controls included TRBV5-6, TRBV5-1 and TRBV20-1.

The V and J genes are TRBV11-2 and TRBJ2-7; TRBD1 aligns across 7 bases. The specimen sequenced was blood. The receptor was isolated from a girl between 10 and 17 years old with multiple sclerosis. Here the CDR3 DNA reads TGTGCCAGCAGCATACCGGGACAGCGGACCGAGCAGTACTTC. Protein product: CASSIPGQRTEQYF.